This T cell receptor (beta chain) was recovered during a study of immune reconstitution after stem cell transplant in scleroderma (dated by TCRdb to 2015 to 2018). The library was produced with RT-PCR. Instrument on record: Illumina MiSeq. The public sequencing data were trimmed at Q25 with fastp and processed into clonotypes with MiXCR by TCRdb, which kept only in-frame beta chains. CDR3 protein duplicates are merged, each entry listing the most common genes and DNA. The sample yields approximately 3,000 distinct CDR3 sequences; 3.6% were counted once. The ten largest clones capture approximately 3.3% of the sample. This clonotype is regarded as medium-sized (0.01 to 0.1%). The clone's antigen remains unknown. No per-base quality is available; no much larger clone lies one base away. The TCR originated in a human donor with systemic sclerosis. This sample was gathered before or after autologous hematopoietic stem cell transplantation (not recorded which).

In nucleotides, the sequence is TGTGCCAGCAGCCAAGTGGCAGGGGGCAATGAGCAGTTCTTC. Translation gives CASSQVAGGNEQFF. The chain employs TRBV4-2 and TRBJ2-1; TRBD1 matches 7 bases in the middle. The CDR3 runs 14 amino acids, cysteine and phenylalanine included. Left in the record is the CDR3 DNA by itself, 42 bases read in frame from the first base. At the junction V is shortened by 1 base and J by 6 bases; bases outside the gene matches: 3. CDR1 and CDR2 (LGHNA, YNFKEQ) derive from the germline V gene.